This T cell receptor beta chain is from a study of vaccination effects on CD4 cells after COVID-19. At the level of the study: After the second dose, samples were taken at median day 72. Study outcomes and limitations: Marked contraction was observed in infection-induced and vaccine-induced clones late after vaccination.

Before sequencing, viral peptide pools were used by the ViraFEST assay to expand antigen-specific CD4+ T cells. Isolation of CD4+ T cells took place after about ten days of culture. Either the BNT162b2 or mRNA-1273 vaccine was given to participants in two doses. TCRdb's copy holds only in-frame clones and misses some; the assay was immunoSEQ multiplex PCR. The sample gives about 64,000 clones, approximately 78% of which show up once; roughly 2% is in the top ten. Turning to this clone: Its antigen is undetermined.

The V and J ends lost 4 bases and 5 bases respectively, with 11 bases between them. CDR1 is SGHTA, CDR2 FQGNSA, per germline. This CDR3 has 13 residues. This receptor was obtained from a human donor who received a COVID-19 vaccine. The chain carries TRBV7-2 and TRBJ2-5, with unresolved D. The sequencing here drew on CD4+ T cells from PBMCs cultured with HCoV-OC43 spike peptides, taken after COVID-19 vaccination. Subset: HCoV-OC43 spike overlapping peptide pool stimulation. The CDR3 DNA reads as TGTGCCAGCAGCTCCCGATTTGTGGAGACCCAGTACTTC. Translated: CASSSRFVETQYF.